Detailed here is one TCR beta chain. The entry originates in a study of cytomegalovirus exposure and HLA in healthy donors. The CDR3 sequence is 13 residues long. V gave up 5 bases and J gave up 5 bases, with 9 bases separating them. Germline V lookup: CDR1 SGHNT, CDR2 YENEEA. This PCR relied on a set of 60 Vbeta primers and 13 Jbeta primers. Profiled with immunoSEQ multiplex PCR; TCRdb holds only in-frame clones, not every one. The repertoire includes hundreds of thousands of clones, roughly 70% of them detected once, and under 3% sits in the top ten. The clonotype originates from a female donor in good health and CMV-seronegative. This chain connects TRBV11-3 to TRBJ2-2; D is perhaps TRBD1 (6 bases). Sequencing was performed on PBMCs. In DNA, the CDR3 is TGTGCCAGCAGCGCCGACAGGACCGGGGAGCTGTTTTTT. Translation gives CASSADRTGELFF.